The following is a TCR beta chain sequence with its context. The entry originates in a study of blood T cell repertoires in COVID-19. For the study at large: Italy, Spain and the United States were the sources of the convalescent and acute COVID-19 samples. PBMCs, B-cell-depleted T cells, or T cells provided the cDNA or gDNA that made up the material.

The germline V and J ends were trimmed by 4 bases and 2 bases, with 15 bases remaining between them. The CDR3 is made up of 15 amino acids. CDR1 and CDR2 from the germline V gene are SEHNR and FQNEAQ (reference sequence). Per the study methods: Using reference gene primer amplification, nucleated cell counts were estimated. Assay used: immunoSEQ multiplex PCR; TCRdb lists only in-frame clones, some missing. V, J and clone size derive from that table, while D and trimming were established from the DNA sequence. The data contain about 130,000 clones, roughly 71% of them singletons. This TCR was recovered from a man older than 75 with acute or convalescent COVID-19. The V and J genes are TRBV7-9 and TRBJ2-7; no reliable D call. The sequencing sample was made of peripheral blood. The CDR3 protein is CASSSSVVYPYEQYF. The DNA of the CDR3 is TGTGCCAGCAGCTCCTCCGTCGTGTATCCCTACGAGCAGTACTTC. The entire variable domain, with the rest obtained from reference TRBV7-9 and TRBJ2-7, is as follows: DTGVSQNPRHKITKRGQNVTFRCDPISEHNRLYWYRQTLGQGPEFLTYFQNEAQLEKSRLLSDRFSAERPKGSFSTLEIQRTEQGDSAMYLCASSSSVVYPYEQYFGPGTRLTVT.